The 20 T cell receptor beta chains in this list originate from one sample, sequenced in a study of blood T cell repertoires in COVID-19. The method was immunoSEQ multiplex PCR; TCRdb's version includes in-frame clones alone and lacks a portion of them. The sample includes around 200,000 clones, around nine tenths of them seen just once. Sequencing was carried out using peripheral blood. The source of these receptors is a man in his 70s with acute or convalescent COVID-19.

This sequence joins TRBV3-1 (or the pseudogene TRBV3-2) and TRBJ1-2; D is possibly TRBD1 (5 bases). CDR1 is LGHDT and CDR2 is YNNKEL in the germline V gene (reference sequence). Trimming stripped 4 bases from V and 5 bases from J, with 14 bases between. This CDR3 has 14 amino acids. The CDR3 DNA reads TGTGCCAGCAGCCCGGGCGGCAGGGATTATGGCTACACCTTC. Protein product: CASSPGGRDYGYTF.

The CDR3 protein is CASSLSGGSLHF. The DNA of the CDR3 is TGTGCCAGCAGCCTCAGTGGAGGGTCCCTCCACTTT. This chain connects TRBV27 to TRBJ1-6, with D unresolved. CDR3 length equals 12 residues. From germline, CDR1 is MNHEY and CDR2 SMNVEV (reference sequence). Trimming took off 6 bases at V and 14 bases at J, with 14 bases between the two ends.

The chain carries TRBV4-1 and TRBJ2-5; the match to TRBD1 covers 8 bases. Per germline, CDR1 MGHRA and CDR2 YSYEKL. The CDR3 is made up of 17 amino acids. With V trimmed by 1 base and J by 5 bases, 12 bases remained unmatched. CDR3 in amino acids: CASSQAPTGAMWETQYF. The CDR3 DNA follows: TGCGCCAGCAGCCAAGCCCCGACAGGGGCCATGTGGGAGACCCAGTACTTC.

This chain connects TRBV10-3 to TRBJ2-3, with D possibly matching TRBD2 (7 bases). Germline V gives CDR1 ENHRY, CDR2 SYGVKD. The CDR3 is 16 amino acids. V was cut by 10 bases and J by 1 base, with 21 bases left in between. Here the CDR3 reads CATHKLGGGGTDTQYF. The CDR3 region has the DNA TGTGCCACTCATAAACTAGGAGGGGGGGGCACAGATACGCAGTATTTT.

The gene calls are TRBV13 and TRBJ2-2; D gene ambiguous. The CDR3 spans 15 residues. V was cut by 2 bases and J by 4 bases, with 11 bases left in between. Germline lookup yields CDR1 PRHDT and CDR2 FYEKMQ (reference sequence). The chain's CDR3 is CASSLQPGFTGELFF. The CDR3 DNA reads TGTGCCAGCAGCTTACAACCAGGATTCACCGGGGAGCTGTTTTTT.

The chain is built from TRBV6-5 and TRBJ1-5; the D gene is possibly TRBD1 (6 bases). Germline CDR1 and CDR2: MNHEY and SVGAGI. The CDR3 loop spans 14 amino acids. With 7 bases removed from V and 4 bases from J, the gap between germline ends came to 14 bases. The CDR3 loop is CASTLRGGNQPQHF. CDR3 bases: TGTGCCAGCACCCTAAGGGGGGGAAATCAGCCCCAGCATTTT.

This clone appeared once. CDR3 sequence: CASSPRTRDQETQYF. The CDR3, as DNA: TGCGCCAGCAGCCCGCGAACTAGGGATCAAGAGACCCAGTACTTC. The chain is built from TRBV5-1 and TRBJ2-5; a weak D match, TRBD2 (5 bases). This CDR3 is 15 amino acids long. Germline values: CDR1 SGHRS, CDR2 YFSETQ. Trimming stripped 4 bases from V and 2 bases from J, with 15 bases between.

V gene TRBV7-8 combines with J gene TRBJ2-3; D uncertain. This CDR3 comprises 17 residues. Germline V gene sequence: CDR1 SGHVS, CDR2 FQNEAQ. The V end lost 2 bases, the J end lost 1 base, and 16 bases lay between the germline ends. CDR3 DNA: TGTGCCAGCAGCTTAATCCCCCGCCTAGTCGGCACAGATACGCAGTATTTT. It translates to CASSLIPRLVGTDTQYF.

The CDR3 protein is CASSPDRASYGYTF. In DNA form, the CDR3 reads TGTGCCAGCTCACCGGACAGGGCTTCCTATGGCTACACCTTC. The rearrangement joins TRBV18 to TRBJ1-2; 8 bases line up with TRBD1. This CDR3 comprises 14 residues. The J segment lost 4 bases and the V segment lost 3 bases, leaving 4 bases of the junction unmatched. Germline V gene lookup returns CDR1 KGHSH and CDR2 LQKENI.

This clone was seen only a few times. This chain uses TRBV2 with TRBJ1-5, with TRBD1 matching 7 bases. Germline assignment: CDR1 SNHLY and CDR2 FYNNEI. There are 14 residues in the CDR3. With 6 bases clipped from V and 7 bases from J, the junction kept 9 bases outside the gene matches. CDR3 amino acids: CASSQLTGLQPQHF. The DNA of the CDR3 is TGTGCCAGCAGCCAACTGACAGGGCTCCAGCCCCAGCATTTT.

The chain is built from TRBV10-3 and TRBJ1-4; D is ambiguous. The CDR3 is 15 amino acids. V was clipped by 3 bases and J by 8 bases, with 16 bases between them. The germline V gene encodes CDR1 ENHRY and CDR2 SYGVKD. The CDR3 sequence: CAISDEGRLSEKLFF. The DNA of the CDR3 is TGTGCCATCAGTGATGAGGGCAGGCTTAGCGAAAAACTGTTTTTT.

The chain is built from TRBV7-3 and TRBJ2-1; 8 nucleotides align to TRBD1. The ends lost 0 bases at V and 4 bases at J; junction bases unmatched: 5. This CDR3 region has 16 residues. Germline-derived CDR1 and CDR2 are SGHTA and FQGTGA. CDR3 region: CASSLTLRTGYNEQFF. The CDR3 region has the DNA TGTGCCAGCAGCTTAACCCTCCGGACAGGGTACAATGAGCAGTTCTTC. Combining the CDR3 with reference TRBV7-3 and TRBJ2-1 gives the whole variable domain GAGVSQTPSNKVTEKGKYVELRCDPISGHTALYWYRQSLGQGPEFLIYFQGTGAADDSGLPNDRFFAVRPEGSVSTLKIQRTERGDSAVYLCASSLTLRTGYNEQFFGPGTRLTVL.

The chain carries TRBV2 and TRBJ2-5; the match to TRBD1 covers 8 bases. Germline lookup yields CDR1 SNHLY and CDR2 FYNNEI. The CDR3 runs 15 residues. Trimming cost V 5 bases and J 2 bases; bases outside gene matches: 7. CDR3 sequence: CASSSTGEGQETQYF. In DNA, the CDR3 is TGTGCCAGCAGTTCGACAGGGGAAGGGCAAGAGACCCAGTACTTC.

V gene TRBV9 combines with J gene TRBJ1-4; 9 nucleotides agree with TRBD1. CDR1 and CDR2 from the germline V gene are SGDLS and YYNGEE. Trimming took 3 bases from V and 5 from J; bases not matched to a gene: 5. This CDR3 is 15 amino acids long. CDR3 loop: CASSASGTGNEKLFF. The CDR3 DNA sequence: TGTGCCAGCAGCGCCTCCGGGACAGGGAATGAAAAACTGTTTTTT. The full variable domain, rest sourced from reference TRBV9 and TRBJ1-4, is DSGVTQTPKHLITATGQRVTLRCSPRSGDLSVYWYQQSLDQGLQFLIQYYNGEERAKGNILERFSAQQFPDLHSELNLSSLELGDSALYFCASSASGTGNEKLFFGSGTQLSVL.

V usage is TRBV7-2 and J usage is TRBJ2-7; weak D call: TRBD2 (6 bases). Trimming stripped 4 bases from V and 0 bases from J, with 10 bases between. The CDR3 has 14 amino acids. Germline CDR1 SGHTA, CDR2 FQGNSA. The CDR3 protein is CASSSDGSSYEQYF. CDR3 bases: TGTGCCAGCAGCTCGGACGGGAGCTCCTACGAGCAGTACTTC.

The rearrangement joins TRBV28 to TRBJ1-1; D gene unclear. This CDR3 contains 16 residues. Germline V gene sequence: CDR1 MDHEN, CDR2 SYDVKM. Trimming took 3 bases from V and 3 from J, leaving 17 bases between them. The DNA of the CDR3 is TGTGCCAGCAGTTTCCGACCTGGGAGTCGGGACACTGAAGCTTTCTTT. Translation: CASSFRPGSRDTEAFF.

This clone was seen a few times. The chain recombines TRBV28 with TRBJ1-2; 8 nucleotides line up with TRBD1. V lost 1 base, J lost 6 bases, and 4 bases stayed unmatched. The CDR3 loop spans 14 amino acids. Germline-derived CDR1 and CDR2 are MDHEN and SYDVKM. The chain's CDR3 is CASSLYTGGNGYTF. The CDR3 DNA follows: TGTGCCAGCAGTTTATACACAGGGGGTAATGGCTACACCTTC.

The CDR3 loop is CASSSLYEQYF. The CDR3 DNA reads as TGTGCCAGCAGCTCCCTTTACGAGCAGTACTTC. The chain uses TRBV7-2 and TRBJ2-7, with D hard to call. V lost 4 bases and J 4 bases, leaving 5 bases between the germline ends. Per the germline V gene, CDR1 is SGHTA and CDR2 is FQGNSA. The CDR3 sequence is 11 residues long. The entire variable domain, with the rest obtained from reference TRBV7-2 and TRBJ2-7, is as follows: GAGVSQSPSNKVTEKGKDVELRCDPISGHTALYWYRQSLGQGLEFLIYFQGNSAPDKSGLPSDRFSAERTGGSVSTLTIQRTQQEDSAVYLCASSSLYEQYFGPGTRLTVT.

The chain joins TRBV18 to TRBJ1-5; D is perhaps TRBD1 (6 bases). Trimming removed 8 bases at V and 3 bases at J, with 14 bases between. The CDR3 extends over 14 amino acids. Looked up from germline, CDR1 is KGHSH and CDR2 is LQKENI. CDR3 loop: CASHAGAVNQPQHF. CDR3 DNA: TGTGCCAGCCACGCGGGGGCAGTCAATCAGCCCCAGCATTTT.

This chain connects TRBV5-1 to TRBJ2-7; TRBD1 matches at 7 bases. Germline assignment: CDR1 SGHRS and CDR2 YFSETQ. The CDR3 length is 15 residues. Trimming cost V 6 bases and J 2 bases; bases outside gene matches: 11. CDR3 nucleotide sequence: TGCGCCAGCACCCCTACAGGGGTAATCACCTACGAGCAGTACTTC. This sequence encodes CASTPTGVITYEQYF. The variable domain in full, completed from reference TRBV5-1 and TRBJ2-7, reads KAGVTQTPRYLIKTRGQQVTLSCSPISGHRSVSWYQQTPGQGLQFLFEYFSETQRNKGNFPGRFSGRQFSNSRSEMNVSTLELGDSALYLCASTPTGVITYEQYFGPGTRLTVT.